The clone carrying this TCR beta chain was counted a single time. What it recognizes is unknown. The entry originates in a study of cytomegalovirus exposure and HLA in healthy donors. PCR primers comprised 60 Vbeta and 13 Jbeta primers. The data were produced by immunoSEQ multiplex PCR, yet TCRdb's version contains in-frame clones alone and is incomplete. Seen here are 110,000 to 150,000 clones, approximately 68% observed once, and the top ten hold 2.1%. Whole-study results and caveats: Whilst most TCR sequences proved rare, a subset of public TCRs occurred across many donors.

The CDR3 contains 19 residues. Germline assignment: CDR1 MGHRA and CDR2 YSYEKL. V shed 4 bases and J 3 bases; nucleotides not matched to a gene: 20. The sequenced sample consisted of PBMCs. This TCR derives from a man aged 40-49 years in good health and CMV-seronegative. The V call is TRBV4-1, the J call TRBJ2-5; 7 nucleotides align to TRBD2. The CDR3 DNA follows: TGCGCCAGCAGCCCGAGCCCCTTGGCTAGCGGCGAAAATAAAGAGACCCAGTACTTC. Encoded protein: CASSPSPLASGENKETQYF.